The 20 T cell receptor beta chains presented below share a single source sample, sequenced in a study of metastatic and nonmetastatic thyroid tumors. TCRdb re-analyzed the PCR reads using MiXCR. The data contain about 16,000 clones, roughly a quarter of them singletons. Patients had received no treatment of any kind before thyroid surgery. The sample was adjacent normal tissue. These receptors were obtained from a female donor with papillary thyroid cancer or a benign thyroid nodule (not recorded which). Some clones in this sample may be carry-over from other donors' samples.

In its sample, this clone was seen a few times. The chain employs TRBV12-3 or TRBV12-4 and TRBJ1-1; D unresolved. This CDR3 spans 13 amino acids. Deletions cut 3 bases from V and 1 base from J, with 6 bases between. The CDR3 DNA reads as TGTGCCAGCAGTTTTCATGCGAACACTGAAGCTTTCTTT. Protein: CASSFHANTEAFF.

V usage is TRBV11-1 and J usage is TRBJ2-1; 9 nucleotides agree with TRBD1. Per germline, CDR1 SGHAT and CDR2 FQDESV (reference sequence). V was pared by 1 base and J by 6 bases, with 10 bases of the junction left unmatched. CDR3 length equals 17 residues. CDR3 region: CASSLGPGQGRANEQFF. CDR3 DNA: TGTGCCAGCAGCTTAGGGCCGGGACAGGGTAGGGCCAATGAGCAGTTCTTC.

This clone was recorded many times. The chain couples TRBV20-1 to TRBJ1-2; 8 positions match TRBD1. Per germline, CDR1 DFQATT and CDR2 SNEGSKA (reference sequence). The CDR3 is made up of 14 amino acids. V shed 4 bases, J shed 5 bases, and the junction held 9 bases outside the gene matches. The CDR3 loop reads CSATLTGAGYGYTF. The DNA for the CDR3 is TGCAGTGCTACCCTGACAGGGGCGGGTTATGGCTACACCTTC.

V is TRBV2 and J is TRBJ1-2, with no clear D. Trimming cost V 10 bases and J 4 bases, with 10 bases left between them. The CDR3 totals 11 residues. CDR1 SNHLY and CDR2 FYNNEI come from the germline V gene. CDR3 in DNA: TGTGCCACTGGAACAGTCTATGGCTACACCTTC. It yields the protein CATGTVYGYTF.

This clone was detected a few times. The genes are TRBV6-1 and TRBJ2-7, with D possibly being TRBD1 or TRBD2 (5 bases each). The germline gives CDR1 MNHNS, CDR2 SASEGT. This CDR3 spans 14 amino acids. V shed 6 bases and J shed 0 bases, with 12 bases lying between them. The CDR3 sequence: CASRIRDLSYEQYF. In nucleotides, the CDR3 is TGTGCCAGCAGAATCCGGGACCTCTCCTACGAGCAGTACTTC.

The rearrangement links TRBV7-6 to TRBJ2-3; TRBD2 might be the D (6 bases). The germline V gene encodes CDR1 SGHVS and CDR2 FNYEAQ. V was shortened by 5 bases and J by 0 bases, with 18 bases between the two germline ends. The CDR3 spans 17 residues. In DNA, the CDR3 is TGTGCCAGCAGCGCTCTCGGGACTGCGAATAGCACAGATACGCAGTATTTT. It translates to CASSALGTANSTDTQYF.

The chain has TRBV5-1 and TRBJ2-7; 7 bases map to TRBD2. Germline-derived CDR1 and CDR2 are SGHRS and YFSETQ. The V segment lost 7 bases and the J segment 7 bases; nucleotides outside the gene matches: 11. The CDR3 consists of 13 residues. In DNA, the CDR3 is TGCGCCAGCGGTATATGGGTTAGCGGGGAGCAGTACTTC. Protein product: CASGIWVSGEQYF.

This clone came up a few times. The rearrangement links TRBV12-3 or TRBV12-4 to TRBJ2-7; the match to TRBD1 covers 10 bases. This CDR3 contains 15 residues. The ends lost 4 bases at V and 0 bases at J; junction bases unmatched: 3. CDR3 region: CASSSWTGGSYEQYF. CDR3 in DNA: TGTGCCAGCAGTTCGTGGACAGGGGGCTCCTACGAGCAGTACTTC.

This clone qualifies as large. The CDR3, as DNA: TGTGCCAGCAGTTTAAGCGTGGAACAGCCTCACTCCTATAATTCACCCCTCCACTTT. Residues: CASSLSVEQPHSYNSPLHF. V is TRBV28 and J is TRBJ1-6, with unresolved D. The length of the CDR3 is 19 residues. Germline CDR1 is MDHEN and CDR2 is SYDVKM. V was shortened by 2 bases and J by 0 bases, with 17 bases between the two germline ends.

This clone was seen more than once but under ten times. The chain has TRBV6-2 or TRBV6-3 and TRBJ1-3; D is unclear. The V end lost 6 bases, the J end lost 3 bases, and 3 bases lay between the germline ends. CDR1 is MNHEY and CDR2 is SVGEGT in the germline V gene. The CDR3 is 11 residues long. The DNA for the CDR3 is TGTGCCAGCAGGATTGGAAACACCATATATTTT. Translating it yields CASRIGNTIYF.

In its sample, this clone was seen a few times. The CDR3 does not end in the conserved phenylalanine or tryptophan, so this is likely a read error. Because the CDR3's place on the DNA is in doubt, the DNA is left out and the CDR3 is given as listed by TCRdb. The J gene is TRBJ1-1, the V gene TRBV6-5; the table's D call, TRBD1, was not checked against the DNA. The CDR3 has 14 amino acids, counting both end residues. Germline lookup yields CDR1 MNHEY and CDR2 SVGAGI. CDR3 loop: CASSYSTILGGLIV.

In this sample, this clone turned up a few times. The chain is built from TRBV19 and TRBJ2-3; 8 nucleotides line up with TRBD2. The germline V gene has CDR1 LNHDA and CDR2 SQIVND (reference sequence). There are 14 residues in the CDR3. The V segment lost 4 bases and the J segment 0 bases; nucleotides outside the gene matches: 0. CDR3 loop: CASSTSGSTDTQYF. CDR3 DNA sequence: TGTGCCAGTAGTACTAGCGGGAGCACAGATACGCAGTATTTT.

The rearrangement links TRBV6-2 or TRBV6-3 to TRBJ2-1; 9 positions agree with TRBD2. The V gene end was trimmed by 2 bases and the J gene end by 2 bases; junction bases not matched to a gene: 1. CDR1 is MNHEY and CDR2 is SVGEGT in the germline V gene. The CDR3 runs to 15 residues. The CDR3: CASSYGGRAYNEQFF. The CDR3 DNA is TGTGCCAGCAGTTACGGCGGGAGGGCCTACAATGAGCAGTTCTTC.

The V and J genes are TRBV20-1 and TRBJ2-7, with TRBD2 matching over 13 bases. The CDR3 has 13 residues. Germline V gives CDR1 DFQATT, CDR2 SNEGSKA (reference sequence). V dropped 8 bases and J dropped 5; count of bases not matched to a gene: 6. Written as DNA, the CDR3 is TGCAGTTCGGGACTAGCGGGGATAGACGAGCAGTACTTC. Protein sequence: CSSGLAGIDEQYF.

This clone has a handful of counts. The chain is built from TRBV6-1 and TRBJ1-2; maybe TRBD1 (6 bases). Germline V CDR1 and CDR2: MNHNS, SASEGT. The CDR3 length is 15 residues. The V end was cut by 2 bases, the J end by 4 bases, with 14 bases between. The CDR3 nucleotides are TGTGCCAGCAGTGAACACAGCGGCAGGGGCTATGGCTACACCTTC. Encoded protein: CASSEHSGRGYGYTF.

J is TRBJ2-6 and V is TRBV19; D is tentatively TRBD1 or TRBD2 (5 bases each). From germline, CDR1 is LNHDA and CDR2 SQIVND (reference sequence). V lost 5 bases, J lost 2 bases, and 13 bases lay in between. The CDR3 is 16 amino acids. The CDR3 DNA follows: TGTGCCAGTAGTGGGGGACCTAGCACTGGGGCCAACGTCCTGACTTTC. This codes for CASSGGPSTGANVLTF.

The rearrangement uses TRBV7-9 and TRBJ1-3; D is ambiguous. The CDR3 is made up of 11 amino acids. Deletions cut 5 bases from V and 4 bases from J, with 3 bases between. Germline assignment: CDR1 SEHNR and CDR2 FQNEAQ (reference sequence). CDR3 amino acids: CASSQGNTIYF. The CDR3 DNA is TGTGCCAGCAGCCAAGGAAACACCATATATTTT.

This sequence joins TRBV28 and TRBJ2-2, with D possibly matching TRBD2 (6 bases). Trimming left V 2 bases short and J 2 bases short, with 12 bases between. The CDR3 runs to 16 residues. The V gene's germline CDR1 is MDHEN and CDR2 SYDVKM. The CDR3 DNA follows: TGTGCCAGCAGTTTACTAGGCGGGACTAACACCGGGGAGCTGTTTTTT. Its translation is CASSLLGGTNTGELFF.

The V call is TRBV19, the J call TRBJ2-1; D uncertain. CDR3 length: 13 amino acids. The V gene's germline CDR1 is LNHDA and CDR2 SQIVND (reference sequence). Trimming took 6 bases from V and 2 from J, leaving 8 bases between them. In DNA, the CDR3 is TGTGCCAGTAGCGGGCTAGCCTACAATGAGCAGTTCTTC. It translates to CASSGLAYNEQFF.

This clone is classed as medium-sized. One junction end does not reproduce the germline sequence, and a read error may be involved. The chain is built from TRBV7-7 and TRBJ2-7; 7 nucleotides agree with TRBD1. Germline-derived CDR1 and CDR2 are SSHAT and FNYEAQ (reference sequence). This CDR3 is built from 13 residues. The CDR3 coding sequence is TGTGCTAGCAGCCGGGGACAGAACTACGAGCAGTACTTC. It yields the protein CASSRGQNYEQYF.